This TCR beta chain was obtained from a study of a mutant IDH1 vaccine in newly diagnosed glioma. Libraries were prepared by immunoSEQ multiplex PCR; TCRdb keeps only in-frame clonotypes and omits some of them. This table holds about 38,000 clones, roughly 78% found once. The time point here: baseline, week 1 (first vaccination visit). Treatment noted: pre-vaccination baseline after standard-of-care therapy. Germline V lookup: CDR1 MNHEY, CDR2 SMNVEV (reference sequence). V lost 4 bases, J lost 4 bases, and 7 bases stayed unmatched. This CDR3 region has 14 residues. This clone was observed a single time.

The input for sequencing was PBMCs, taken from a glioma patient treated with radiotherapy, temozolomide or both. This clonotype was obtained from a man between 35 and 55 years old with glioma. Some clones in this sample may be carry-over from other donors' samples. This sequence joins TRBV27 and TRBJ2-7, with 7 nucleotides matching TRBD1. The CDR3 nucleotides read TGTGCCAGCAGTTCCAATCCGACAGGGTACGAGCAGTACTTC. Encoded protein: CASSSNPTGYEQYF.